The rows below give T cell receptor beta chains drawn from one sample of a study of cytomegalovirus exposure and HLA in healthy donors. Profiled with immunoSEQ multiplex PCR; TCRdb holds only in-frame clones, not every one. The data show under 110,000 clones, 65% to 80% seen once. The sequenced sample was PBMCs. Receptors were obtained from a man over 45 in good health and CMV-seronegative. Each CDR3 is given with its conserved first and last residue. The D gene is left open where the match is weak. Size is stated for part of the rows, as once, few or many counts, or as a class when the clone is expanded.

V: TRBV28; J: TRBJ1-2; size: -; D: TRBD1; DNA: TGTGCCAGCACCTACAGGGGGCGCAAAGATGGCTACACCTTC; CDR3: CASTYRGRKDGYTF
V: TRBV5-5; J: TRBJ1-1; size: -; D: TRBD1; DNA: TGTGCCAGCAGACTTTACAGGGGTGAGGGGATGAACACTGAAGCTTTCTTT; CDR3: CASRLYRGEGMNTEAFF
V: TRBV4-1; J: TRBJ2-2; size: -; D: -; DNA: TGCGCCTCGGGTAAGAACACCGGGGAGCTGTTTTTT; CDR3: CASGKNTGELFF
V: TRBV15; J: TRBJ2-7; size: -; D: TRBD1; DNA: TGTGCCACCAGCAGGGACAGGGGGCGATACGAGCAGTACTTC; CDR3: CATSRDRGRYEQYF
V: TRBV6-5; J: TRBJ2-4; size: -; D: -; DNA: TGTGCCAGCAAAGAATCCAACAGAGCCAAAAACATTCAGTACTTC; CDR3: CASKESNRAKNIQYF
V: TRBV5-4; J: TRBJ1-4; size: -; D: -; DNA: TGTGCCAGCAGCCTCGGGCTCTCGGGGTCTAATGAAAAACTGTTTTTT; CDR3: CASSLGLSGSNEKLFF
V: TRBV6-6; J: TRBJ2-7; size: -; D: -; DNA: TGTGCCAGCAGTTACTCACTCGAGCAGTACTTC; CDR3: CASSYSLEQYF
V: TRBV29-1; J: TRBJ1-5; size: few; D: -; DNA: TGCAGCGTTGGCTCGGGGGGCAATCAGCCCCAGCATTTT; CDR3: CSVGSGGNQPQHF
V: TRBV6-6; J: TRBJ2-4; size: -; D: TRBD1; DNA: TGTGCCAGCAGTCCCGGACAGGGAAAGGGCATTCAGTACTTC; CDR3: CASSPGQGKGIQYF
V: TRBV7-3; J: TRBJ2-7; size: -; D: TRBD2; DNA: TGTGCCAGCAGCTTAATCGGGGGGGGAGCCTACGAGCAGTACTTC; CDR3: CASSLIGGGAYEQYF
V: TRBV27; J: TRBJ2-7; size: once; D: TRBD1; DNA: TGTGCCACCAAAGAACAGGGGGCGCGTTGGGGCGAGCAGTACTTC; CDR3: CATKEQGARWGEQYF
V: TRBV6-1; J: TRBJ1-4; size: once; D: -; DNA: TGTGCCAGCAGACCTCAGGGAGGAGGTGAAAAACTGTTTTTT; CDR3: CASRPQGGGEKLFF
V: TRBV30; J: TRBJ1-1; size: few; D: -; DNA: TGTGCCTGGAAAGTGGCGAGGGACACTGAAGCTTTCTTT; CDR3: CAWKVARDTEAFF
V: TRBV11-1; J: TRBJ2-7; size: -; D: TRBD2; DNA: TGTGCCAGCAGCTCCTGGGGGGGAGAGTACTTC; CDR3: CASSSWGGEYF
V: TRBV2; J: TRBJ2-5; size: -; D: TRBD1; DNA: TGTGCCAGCATGACAGGGGGCGCGGGGGAGACCCAGTACTTC; CDR3: CASMTGGAGETQYF
V: TRBV28; J: TRBJ2-1; size: -; D: TRBD2; DNA: TGTGCCAGCAGTTCATATCGTAGCGGGAGGGTCCGCTATGATGAGCAGTTCTTC; CDR3: CASSSYRSGRVRYDEQFF
V: TRBV5-1; J: TRBJ2-5; size: -; D: TRBD2; DNA: TGCGCCAGCAGCTTTGTACAGGGCAGCGGGAGGAGCGAAGAGACCCAGTACTTC; CDR3: CASSFVQGSGRSEETQYF
V: TRBV27; J: TRBJ2-3; size: -; D: -; DNA: TGTGCCAGCAGTTTCTACTCGACGGGTAGCACAGATACGCAGTATTTT; CDR3: CASSFYSTGSTDTQYF
V: TRBV19; J: TRBJ2-2; size: -; D: TRBD1; DNA: TGTGCCAGTAGTATTAGAAGACAGGGGACCGGGGAGCTGTTTTTT; CDR3: CASSIRRQGTGELFF
V: TRBV9; J: TRBJ1-4; size: -; D: -; DNA: TGTGCCAGCAGCTCCAACAGTGATAAAATGTTTTTT; CDR3: CASSSNSDKMFF
V: TRBV9; J: TRBJ2-1; size: once; D: -; DNA: TGTGCCAGCAGCGGAAGAGAGGCCTACAATGAGCAGTTCTTC; CDR3: CASSGREAYNEQFF
V: TRBV18; J: TRBJ1-2; size: once; D: TRBD1; DNA: TGTGCCAGCTCCATGGACAGGGGGCCCGGCTACACCTTC; CDR3: CASSMDRGPGYTF
V: TRBV10-2; J: TRBJ2-3; size: -; D: -; DNA: TGCGCCAGCAGGGGATTCGGGGGTGGGGATACGCAGTATTTT; CDR3: CASRGFGGGDTQYF
V: TRBV2; J: TRBJ2-7; size: -; D: TRBD2; DNA: TGTGCCAGCATGATTTCCCTAGCGGGGGGCGAGCAGTACTTC; CDR3: CASMISLAGGEQYF
V: TRBV19; J: TRBJ1-1; size: -; D: -; DNA: TGTGCCAGTAGTCCATCCCCCACAGGTCGGCAGGGAGCTTTCTTT; CDR3: CASSPSPTGRQGAFF
V: TRBV7-9; J: TRBJ2-5; size: -; D: TRBD2; DNA: TGTGCCAGCAGCCTCCGCGGGAGCCCACAAGAGACCCAGTACTTC; CDR3: CASSLRGSPQETQYF
V: TRBV7-2; J: TRBJ1-5; size: -; D: TRBD1; DNA: TGTGCCAGCAGCTCAGAGACAGGGGTAAGCAATCAGCCCCAGCATTTT; CDR3: CASSSETGVSNQPQHF
V: TRBV7-3; J: TRBJ2-5; size: -; D: TRBD1; DNA: TGTGCCAGCAGCCGGGACAGCCAAGAGACCCAGTACTTC; CDR3: CASSRDSQETQYF
V: TRBV5-5; J: TRBJ1-6; size: -; D: -; DNA: TGTGCCAGCAGCCCCCCAGGGGTCCAAAATTCACCCCTCCACTTT; CDR3: CASSPPGVQNSPLHF
V: TRBV7-9; J: TRBJ2-1; size: few; D: -; DNA: TGTTCCAGCAGCTTACTAGCAAGTGAGCAGTTCTTC; CDR3: CSSSLLASEQFF
V: TRBV29-1; J: TRBJ2-7; size: medium-sized; D: -; DNA: TGCAGCGTAGGGCAGGGGAACGAGCAGTACTTC; CDR3: CSVGQGNEQYF
V: TRBV5-1; J: TRBJ1-6; size: -; D: TRBD1; DNA: TGCGCCAGCAGCTCAGGACAGGGGAGGAATTCACCCCTCCACTTT; CDR3: CASSSGQGRNSPLHF
V: TRBV4-1; J: TRBJ2-1; size: -; D: -; DNA: TGCGCCAGCAGCCAAGAACCAGGGGCGCACAATGAGCAGTTCTTC; CDR3: CASSQEPGAHNEQFF
V: TRBV5-1; J: TRBJ1-4; size: few; D: TRBD1; DNA: TGCGCCAGCAGTCTTCGACAGGGTAGCGAAAAACTGTTTTTT; CDR3: CASSLRQGSEKLFF
V: TRBV29-1; J: TRBJ2-7; size: -; D: -; DNA: TGCAGCGTTTCACAGGGTTACGAGCAGTACTTC; CDR3: CSVSQGYEQYF
V: TRBV11-2; J: TRBJ1-1; size: -; D: TRBD1; DNA: TGTGCCAGCAGCCTTCGTGGGACAGGGGTCGAAGCTTTCTTT; CDR3: CASSLRGTGVEAFF
V: TRBV6-1; J: TRBJ1-1; size: -; D: TRBD1; DNA: TGTGCCAGCACCGGGACAGGGATGGCTGAAGCTTTCTTT; CDR3: CASTGTGMAEAFF
V: TRBV6-1; J: TRBJ2-2; size: -; D: TRBD1; DNA: TGTGCCAGCAGATTGGACAGGGTCGACACCGGGGAGCTGTTTTTT; CDR3: CASRLDRVDTGELFF
V: TRBV5-4; J: TRBJ2-6; size: few; D: -; DNA: TGTGCCAGCAGCCCCCGCGGGACTGTGAGCTCTGGGGCCAACGTCCTGACTTTC; CDR3: CASSPRGTVSSGANVLTF
V: TRBV29-1; J: TRBJ1-1; size: once; D: -; DNA: TGCAGCGTTGGGAATGGGGGGTACACTGAAGCTTTCTTT; CDR3: CSVGNGGYTEAFF
V: TRBV6-5; J: TRBJ2-2; size: -; D: -; DNA: TGTGCCAGCAGTTCCACACCCAAGGGGACCGGGGAGCTGTTTTTT; CDR3: CASSSTPKGTGELFF
V: TRBV4-3; J: TRBJ1-6; size: -; D: -; DNA: TGCGCCAGCAGCCAAGGGCACAGGGATAATTCACCCCTCCACTTT; CDR3: CASSQGHRDNSPLHF
V: TRBV6-5; J: TRBJ1-5; size: -; D: TRBD1; DNA: TGTGCCAGCAGTAAACAGGGGAATCAGCCCCAGCATTTT; CDR3: CASSKQGNQPQHF
V: TRBV25-1; J: TRBJ1-1; size: -; D: -; DNA: TGTGCCAGCAGTAATCCTGACGGGATTCGCACTGAAGCTTTCTTT; CDR3: CASSNPDGIRTEAFF
V: TRBV6-1; J: TRBJ2-1; size: -; D: -; DNA: TGTGCCAGCAGCGCGTCCTATAAGCCCTACAATGAGCAGTTCTTC; CDR3: CASSASYKPYNEQFF
V: TRBV19; J: TRBJ2-2; size: -; D: TRBD2; DNA: TGTGCCAGTAGTCCCGGGACTAGCGGGGGACCGAACACCGGGGAGCTGTTTTTT; CDR3: CASSPGTSGGPNTGELFF
V: TRBV5-4; J: TRBJ2-7; size: -; D: TRBD1; DNA: TGTGCCAGCAGTAGTCCAGGGGGCGTCTACGAGCAGTACTTC; CDR3: CASSSPGGVYEQYF
V: TRBV30; J: TRBJ1-2; size: -; D: TRBD1; DNA: TGTGCCTGTTCGGACAGGGGGCTTTTAGGCTACACCTTC; CDR3: CACSDRGLLGYTF
V: TRBV5-1; J: TRBJ2-5; size: -; D: TRBD2; DNA: TGCGCCAGCAGCTTGGGGACTAGCGGGTTTATTAGAGAGACCCAGTACTTC; CDR3: CASSLGTSGFIRETQYF
V: TRBV6-5; J: TRBJ1-2; size: once; D: TRBD1; DNA: TGTGCCAGCAGATCCGGGACAGCTAGGGACTATGGCTACACCTTC; CDR3: CASRSGTARDYGYTF
V: TRBV4-3; J: TRBJ2-1; size: -; D: -; DNA: TGCGCCAGCAGCCAAGATAGGCAGGGCGGCAATGAGCAGTTCTTC; CDR3: CASSQDRQGGNEQFF
V: TRBV7-2; J: TRBJ2-3; size: -; D: -; DNA: TGTGCCAGCAGCTTTGGCCTCTCAGATACGCAGTATTTT; CDR3: CASSFGLSDTQYF
V: TRBV6-1; J: TRBJ2-5; size: -; D: -; DNA: TGTGCCAGCAGCATTTTCAGGAAAGAGACCCAGTACTTC; CDR3: CASSIFRKETQYF
V: TRBV29-1; J: TRBJ1-1; size: -; D: -; DNA: TGCAGCGTTGCAGGGGATGGGGTCACTGAAGCTTTCTTT; CDR3: CSVAGDGVTEAFF
V: TRBV5-5; J: TRBJ1-6; size: -; D: -; DNA: TGTGCCAGCAGCCGCCATGGACAGTTTGACCCCCTCCACTTT; CDR3: CASSRHGQFDPLHF
V: TRBV30; J: TRBJ1-3; size: once; D: -; DNA: TGTGCCTGGTCCCTCGGATCCAGAGGGAACACCATATATTTT; CDR3: CAWSLGSRGNTIYF
V: TRBV2; J: TRBJ2-3; size: -; D: -; DNA: TGTGCCAGCAGTACGACACACGCTATCACAGATACGCAGTATTTT; CDR3: CASSTTHAITDTQYF
V: TRBV7-2; J: TRBJ1-2; size: -; D: -; DNA: TGTGCCAGCAGCTTAGCTGGGGGGGCCTCTGGCTACACCTTC; CDR3: CASSLAGGASGYTF